This T cell receptor (beta chain) is drawn from a study of T-cell reconstitution after alpha-beta-depleted transplantation in children. With respect to this clonotype: A much larger clone sits a single nucleotide away, making a read error possible.

Preparation of the TCRbeta library used unique molecular identifiers. TCRdb redid the calling of the PCR reads with MiXCR, one entry per CDR3 protein. Altogether 200,000 to 250,000 distinct CDR3 sequences are present, roughly a tenth being singletons, with the ten largest covering 5% to 5.5%. CDR3 length: 14 amino acids. CDR1 DFQATT and CDR2 SNEGSKA come from the germline V gene (reference sequence). The V segment lost 1 base and the J segment 2 bases; nucleotides outside the gene matches: 0. J is TRBJ1-2 and V is TRBV20-1, with 11 positions matching TRBD1. This TCR came from a human donor who donated a stem cell graft to a child with SCID. The sequenced sample was PBMCs from the stem cell graft donor, obtained from the stem cell graft. CDR3 DNA sequence: TGCAGTGCTAGAGGGACAGGGGGCAACTATGGCTACACCTTC. This encodes CSARGTGGNYGYTF.